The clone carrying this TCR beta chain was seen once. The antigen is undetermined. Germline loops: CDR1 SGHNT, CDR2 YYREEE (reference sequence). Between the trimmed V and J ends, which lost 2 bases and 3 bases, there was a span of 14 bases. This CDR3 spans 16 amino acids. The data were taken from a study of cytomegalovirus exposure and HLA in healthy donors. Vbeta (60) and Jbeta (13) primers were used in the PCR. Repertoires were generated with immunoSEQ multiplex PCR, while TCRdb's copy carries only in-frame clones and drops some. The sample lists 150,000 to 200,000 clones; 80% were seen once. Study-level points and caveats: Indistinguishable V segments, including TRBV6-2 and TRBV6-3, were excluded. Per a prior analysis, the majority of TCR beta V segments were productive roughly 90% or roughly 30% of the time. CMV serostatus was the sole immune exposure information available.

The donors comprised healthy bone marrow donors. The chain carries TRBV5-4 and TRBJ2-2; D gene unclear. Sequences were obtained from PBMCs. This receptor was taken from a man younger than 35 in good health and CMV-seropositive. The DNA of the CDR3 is TGTGCCAGCAGCTTCGGTCCGGGTCCGGACACCGGGGAGCTGTTTTTT. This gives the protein CASSFGPGPDTGELFF.